This TCR beta chain originates from a study of blood T cell repertoires in COVID-19. Across the whole study: Specimens from acute and convalescent COVID-19 originated in the United States, Italy and Spain. From T cells, B-cell-depleted T cells, or PBMCs came the material, which was cDNA or gDNA.

CDR3 length equals 16 residues. Trimming removed 5 bases from V and 4 bases from J; junction bases left unmatched: 10. Germline CDR1 SGHTA, CDR2 FQGNSA. Per the original methods: Amplification of reference gene primers provided the estimated nucleated cell counts. TCRdb's copy holds only in-frame clones and misses some; the assay was immunoSEQ multiplex PCR. That table furnishes V, J and clone size, whereas the DNA furnished D and trimming. The table lists more than 85,000 clones, roughly 85% of them singletons. Sequenced material: peripheral blood. This sequence joins TRBV7-2 and TRBJ2-2; 7 positions agree with TRBD1. This receptor was taken from an elderly woman with active or convalescent COVID-19. Here the CDR3 reads CASSPRTGRGTGELFF. DNA for the CDR3: TGTGCCAGCAGCCCCCGGACAGGTCGAGGCACCGGGGAGCTGTTTTTT. The variable domain in full, completed from reference TRBV7-2 and TRBJ2-2, reads GAGVSQSPSNKVTEKGKDVELRCDPISGHTALYWYRQSLGQGLEFLIYFQGNSAPDKSGLPSDRFSAERTGGSVSTLTIQRTQQEDSAVYLCASSPRTGRGTGELFFGEGSRLTVL.